This T cell receptor (beta chain) was captured in a study of shared clonotypes between healthy human individuals. All participating donors were Caucasian adults from Nashville, Tennessee. Unsorted PBMC replicate PCRs drew on around 270 ng DNA, representing tens of thousands of T cell genomes. The assay was immunoSEQ multiplex PCR, and TCRdb's table has in-frame clones only and misses some. The sample shows about 520,000 clones, 70% to 80% of them seen only once. Study outcomes and limitations: Apart from blood, nothing was sampled; tissue repertoires likely differ.

This clone was seen repeatedly, ten times or more. Its antigen is currently unknown. This sample includes further DNA sequences coding for the same CDR3. This clonotype originated in a woman aged 40 to 50 in good health. Some clones in this sample may be carry-over from other donors' samples. Sequenced: PBMCs.

CDR3 bases: TGTGCCAGCTCACCAGGGGCCACTGAAGCTTTCTTT. As protein: CASSPGATEAFF. The rearrangement uses TRBV18 and TRBJ1-1, with D possibly TRBD1 on 5 matching bases. Germline V gives CDR1 KGHSH, CDR2 LQKENI. The CDR3 is 12 residues long. With 2 bases removed from V and 4 bases from J, the gap between germline ends came to 5 bases.